This passage covers 17 T cell receptor beta chains from one sample sequenced in a study of Ad26.COV2.S vaccination and SARS-CoV-2 variants. Treatment indicated: roughly 20 received Ad26.COV2.S at low or high dose, single or two shots; about 5 received placebo; per-sample allocation not given. At day 63 after the first vaccine or placebo injection, samples were drawn. Generated by immunoSEQ multiplex PCR, the TCRdb table keeps only in-frame clones and is missing some. The sample includes some 410,000 clones, approximately 90% of them seen just once. The specimen comprised peripheral blood, sampled in a trial of Ad26.COV2.S vaccine versus placebo. These receptors originate from a person between 18 and 60 years old who received the Ad26.COV2.S COVID-19 vaccine or a placebo.

The rearrangement uses TRBV14 and TRBJ2-7; D possibly corresponds to TRBD1 (5 bases). The CDR3 totals 18 residues. Germline V gene sequence: CDR1 SGHDN, CDR2 FVKESK. V was cut by 3 bases and J by 4 bases, with 25 bases left in between. The CDR3 DNA is TGTGCCAGCAGCCACCGACAAAACCGGACAAGGCCACAATACGAGCAGTACTTC. Its translation: CASSHRQNRTRPQYEQYF.

This rearrangement joins TRBV11-3 to TRBJ1-3, with unresolved D. Germline V CDR1 and CDR2: SGHNT, YENEEA. This CDR3 spans 16 amino acids. Trimming stripped 1 base from V and 0 bases from J, with 10 bases between. CDR3 DNA: TGTGCCAGCAGCTTAGGTCAGCACAGCTCTGGAAACACCATATATTTT. It encodes CASSLGQHSSGNTIYF.

The chain's CDR3 is CASSGGGGQTYEQYF. The CDR3 nucleotides read TGTGCCAGCAGCGGGGGAGGGGGGCAGACCTACGAGCAGTACTTC. The chain employs TRBV6-5 and TRBJ2-7, with D possibly being TRBD2 (7 bases). V gave up 6 bases and J gave up 2 bases, with 17 bases separating them. The germline V gene encodes CDR1 MNHEY and CDR2 SVGAGI. CDR3 length equals 15 residues.

The DNA of the CDR3 is TGTGCCAGCAATCACAACCCGGACTCGACAGCACAAGAGACCCAGTACTTC. This gives the protein CASNHNPDSTAQETQYF. The chain links TRBV28 to TRBJ2-5; D possibly matches TRBD1 or TRBD2 (5 bases each). The germline V and J ends were trimmed by 7 bases and 2 bases, with 23 bases remaining between them. Per the germline V gene, CDR1 is MDHEN and CDR2 is SYDVKM. CDR3 length: 17 residues. Full variable domain (missing parts from reference TRBV28 and TRBJ2-5): DVKVTQSSRYLVKRTGEKVFLECVQDMDHENMFWYRQDPGLGLRLIYFSYDVKMKEKGDIPEGYSVSREKKERFSLILESASTNQTSMYLCASNHNPDSTAQETQYFGPGTRLLVL.

The chain recombines TRBV9 with TRBJ2-7; 12 nucleotides match TRBD1. Germline values: CDR1 SGDLS, CDR2 YYNGEE. The CDR3 consists of 15 residues. With 4 bases clipped from V and 6 bases from J, the junction kept 8 bases outside the gene matches. The CDR3 DNA reads TGTGCCAGCAGCCTCACGGGGACAGGGGGCCTCGAGCAGTACTTC. Translating gives CASSLTGTGGLEQYF. The full variable domain, with the rest looked up from reference TRBV9 and TRBJ2-7, is DSGVTQTPKHLITATGQRVTLRCSPRSGDLSVYWYQQSLDQGLQFLIQYYNGEERAKGNILERFSAQQFPDLHSELNLSSLELGDSALYFCASSLTGTGGLEQYFGPGTRLTVT.

This chain joins TRBV19 and TRBJ2-4; 9 bases agree with TRBD1. Germline lookup yields CDR1 LNHDA and CDR2 SQIVND (reference sequence). The CDR3 has 14 residues. V shed 4 bases and J 10 bases; nucleotides not matched to a gene: 8. The CDR3 loop reads CASSTWDRVTIQYF. The CDR3, as DNA: TGTGCCAGTAGTACGTGGGACAGGGTTACGATTCAGTACTTC.

The rearrangement uses TRBV5-1 and TRBJ2-7, with TRBD1 matching 8 bases. The CDR3 is 14 amino acids. Germline trimming cut 0 bases from V and 3 bases from J; bases unmatched to any gene: 2. The germline V gene has CDR1 SGHRS and CDR2 YFSETQ. The CDR3 DNA sequence: TGCGCCAGCAGCTTGGGACAGGGGATCTACGAGCAGTACTTC. This codes for CASSLGQGIYEQYF.

J is TRBJ2-1 and V is TRBV5-1, with D perhaps matching TRBD2 (7 bases). CDR1 and CDR2 (germline): SGHRS, YFSETQ. The CDR3 has 16 amino acids. V shed 2 bases and J shed 2 bases, with 14 bases lying between them. CDR3 bases: TGCGCCAGCAGCTTAAGTATGGGGGGGCCCTACAATGAGCAGTTCTTC. Encoded protein: CASSLSMGGPYNEQFF.

The V call is TRBV15, the J call TRBJ2-3, with TRBD2 matching over 12 bases. CDR1 and CDR2 (germline): LNHNV, YYDKDF (reference sequence). With V trimmed by 1 base and J by 0 bases, 11 bases remained unmatched. The CDR3 is 20 residues long. The chain's CDR3 is CATSRVLLAGGLLSTDTQYF. The CDR3 region has the DNA TGTGCCACCAGCAGAGTGTTACTAGCGGGGGGTCTCCTTAGCACAGATACGCAGTATTTT.

Comment on this clone: The sample contains more than one DNA sequence encoding this CDR3. The V and J genes are TRBV4-3 and TRBJ1-4; 10 bases fit TRBD1. V dropped 3 bases and J dropped 6; count of bases not matched to a gene: 4. The CDR3 consists of 15 residues. Per the germline V gene, CDR1 is LGHNA and CDR2 is YSLEER. CDR3 in DNA: TGCGCCAGCAGCCAGGGGGGGACAGGGGATGAAAAACTGTTTTTT. The encoded protein is CASSQGGTGDEKLFF.

V gene TRBV28 combines with J gene TRBJ1-1, with D unresolved. The CDR3 runs to 14 residues. CDR1 is MDHEN, CDR2 SYDVKM, per germline. V lost 7 bases to trimming and J lost 1 base, with 13 bases between them. As DNA, the CDR3 is TGTGCCAGCAACCCACGGAGCCCGAACACTGAAGCTTTCTTT. This encodes CASNPRSPNTEAFF.

The chain links TRBV7-2 to TRBJ1-2; TRBD1 is a possible D gene (5 bases). The V gene lost 1 base and the J gene lost 2 bases, with 8 bases spanning the gap. This CDR3 comprises 14 residues. Germline CDR1 reads SGHTA; CDR2 reads FQGNSA. The CDR3 nucleotides read TGTGCCAGCAGCTTAGATCCAGGGAACTATGGCTACACCTTC. Translated, it gives CASSLDPGNYGYTF.

This sequence joins TRBV14 and TRBJ1-1; 7 bases are shared with TRBD1. The CDR3 contains 15 residues. Trimming removed 6 bases from V and 6 bases from J; junction bases left unmatched: 13. Germline values: CDR1 SGHDN, CDR2 FVKESK. This CDR3 reads CASRHTAGQGAEAFF. The CDR3 region has the DNA TGTGCCAGCAGACACACCGCGGGGCAGGGGGCTGAAGCTTTCTTT.

This clone was found once. The chain joins TRBV5-1 to TRBJ2-7; D might be TRBD1 (6 bases). The CDR3 is made up of 16 amino acids. The V gene's germline CDR1 is SGHRS and CDR2 YFSETQ. V was trimmed by 4 bases and J by 2 bases, leaving 19 bases between them. This CDR3 is CASSRDTGTVTYEQYF. DNA for the CDR3: TGCGCCAGCAGCAGGGACACCGGGACGGTGACCTACGAGCAGTACTTC.

The rearrangement uses TRBV4-3 and TRBJ2-7; D gene uncertain. Trimming removed 0 bases at V and 1 base at J, with 10 bases between. This CDR3 spans 15 amino acids. CDR1 is LGHNA, CDR2 YSLEER, per germline. Here the CDR3 DNA reads TGCGCCAGCAGCCAAGATATCGGCAATTCCTACGAGCAGTACTTC. Encoded protein: CASSQDIGNSYEQYF.

The chain combines TRBV18 with TRBJ2-7; D possibly uses TRBD1 or TRBD2 (5 bases each). CDR3 length equals 15 residues. Germline V gives CDR1 KGHSH, CDR2 LQKENI. Between the trimmed V and J ends, which lost 0 bases and 0 bases, there was a span of 9 bases. CDR3 residues: CASSPPGRASYEQYF. The DNA for the CDR3 is TGTGCCAGCTCACCACCGGGACGGGCCTCCTACGAGCAGTACTTC.

The V and J genes are TRBV4-1 and TRBJ1-1; 8 nucleotides match TRBD1. The CDR3 totals 17 residues. J lost 4 bases, V lost 0 bases, and 10 bases had no gene match. Per the germline V gene, CDR1 is MGHRA and CDR2 is YSYEKL. CDR3 region: CASSQDVQGALGTEAFF. For the CDR3, the DNA is TGCGCCAGCAGCCAAGATGTGCAGGGGGCGCTTGGCACTGAAGCTTTCTTT.